This T cell receptor beta chain was identified during a study of blood T cells in healthy people across ages. The study's findings and limits: The study regarded diversity estimates from one million T cells as underestimates.

The authors drew 8 to 10 milliliters of peripheral blood from each donor. Regarding this clonotype: What it binds is unknown.

It was with a sample-barcoded 5' primer and a J-beta primer mix that a second PCR of roughly 7 to 11 cycles was run. Every individual sample yielded 2.5 million or more paired-end reads (each containing CDR3). TCRdb reanalysed the 5' RACE reads using MiXCR and keeps one entry per CDR3 protein. Found here are 1.6 million or so distinct CDR3 sequences, about 31% of them singletons; the top ten hold 11%. With V trimmed by 5 bases and J by 6 bases, 5 bases remained unmatched. Germline values: CDR1 MGHRA, CDR2 YSYEKL. This CDR3 comprises 16 residues. Sequencing was done on a sample of blood. The rearrangement joins TRBV4-1 to TRBJ2-2; TRBD2 aligns across 14 bases. This sequence originates from a woman aged 25 to 45 in good health. The CDR3 DNA follows: TGCGCCAGCAGCAAAGGGACTAGCGGGGGCTCCGGGGAGCTGTTTTTT. Its protein product is CASSKGTSGGSGELFF.